A selection of T cell receptor beta chains follows, all from one sample in a study of shared clonotypes between healthy human individuals. Sequencing used immunoSEQ multiplex PCR; TCRdb keeps in-frame clones, though not all of them. The sample lists hundreds of thousands of clones, approximately 95% seen once, with over 0.1% in the top ten. The sequencing input was naive CD8+ T cells sorted from blood. These receptors came from a woman aged 25 to 39 in good health. Each CDR3 is given with its conserved first and last residue. D genes are given only for firm matches. Size is omitted from some rows. Given values are once, few, many or a class for expanded clones.

>NA|TRBJ1-4|NA|TRBV2
CASSIRDIDWEKLFF
TGTGCCAGCAGTATCCGGGACATAGATTGGGAAAAACTGTTTTTT
>NA|TRBJ1-1|NA|TRBV2
CASSAVSYFEAFF
TGTGCCAGCAGCGCCGTATCCTACTTTGAAGCTTTCTTT
>NA|TRBJ2-5|NA|TRBV11-2
CASSSPFTSRETQYF
TGTGCCAGCAGCTCCCCCTTCACTAGTCGGGAGACCCAGTACTTC
>NA|TRBJ1-1|NA|TRBV29-1
CSVPEVNTEAFF
TGCAGCGTCCCAGAGGTGAACACTGAAGCTTTCTTT
>NA|TRBJ2-7|TRBD2|TRBV13
CASSPPGGRDEQYF
TGTGCCAGCAGCCCCCCTGGCGGGAGGGACGAGCAGTACTTC
>NA|TRBJ1-5|NA|TRBV19
CASRSDNSNQPQHF
TGTGCCAGCCGATCGGACAATAGCAATCAGCCCCAGCATTTT
>NA|TRBJ2-7|TRBD1|TRBV2
CAIRQGSYEQYF
TGTGCCATCAGACAGGGGTCCTACGAGCAGTACTTC
>NA|TRBJ1-5|NA|TRBV4-1
CASSQVRGAGQPQHF
TGCGCCAGCAGCCAAGTGAGGGGAGCGGGACAGCCCCAGCATTTT
>NA|TRBJ2-1|NA|TRBV2
CASTEGADLYNEQFF
TGTGCCAGCACCGAAGGAGCGGACCTTTACAATGAGCAGTTCTTC
>NA|TRBJ1-5|TRBD1|TRBV4-2
CASSQEGQGQNQPQHF
TGTGCCAGCAGCCAAGAAGGACAGGGACAGAATCAGCCCCAGCATTTT
>once|TRBJ1-2|TRBD1|TRBV5-1
CASTEAGGDYGYTF
TGCGCCAGCACGGAGGCAGGGGGCGACTATGGCTACACCTTC
>NA|TRBJ2-7|NA|TRBV6-6
CASSPGRTYEQYF
TGTGCCAGCAGTCCCGGACGGACCTACGAGCAGTACTTC
>once|TRBJ1-4|NA|TRBV21-1
CASSKDRLSEKLFF
TGTGCCAGCAGCAAAGACAGGTTAAGTGAAAAACTGTTTTTT
>NA|TRBJ2-3|NA|TRBV13
CASSLISDTQYF
TGTGCCAGCAGCTTAATATCAGATACGCAGTATTTT
>NA|TRBJ2-7|TRBD2|TRBV13
CASSQLAGYSYEQYF
TGTGCCAGCAGCCAGCTAGCGGGTTACTCCTACGAGCAGTACTTC
>NA|TRBJ2-7|NA|TRBV29-1
CSVEGVGLEEQYF
TGCAGCGTTGAGGGTGTCGGCCTAGAAGAGCAGTACTTC
>once|TRBJ2-7|TRBD2|TRBV6-5
CASSYGLADYEQYF
TGTGCCAGCAGTTACGGGCTAGCGGACTACGAGCAGTACTTC
>NA|TRBJ1-1|NA|TRBV6-5
CASSYDLSGNTEAFF
TGTGCCAGCAGTTACGACCTTTCGGGGAACACTGAAGCTTTCTTT
>NA|TRBJ2-6|NA|TRBV27
CASSLWGDSGANVLTF
TGTGCCAGCAGTTTATGGGGCGACTCTGGGGCCAACGTCCTGACTTTC
>once|TRBJ2-7|NA|TRBV5-1
CASSLAGAVREEQYF
TGCGCCAGCAGCTTGGCCGGGGCGGTAAGGGAGGAGCAGTACTTC
>NA|TRBJ1-1|NA|TRBV28
CASSLTVYGNAEAFF
TGTGCCAGCAGTTTAACGGTTTACGGGAACGCTGAAGCTTTCTTT
>NA|TRBJ1-3|NA|TRBV7-9
CASSDDFGERNTIYF
TGTGCCAGCAGCGACGACTTCGGGGAGAGAAACACCATATATTTT
>NA|TRBJ2-7|TRBD1|TRBV6-5
CASSYSRDRGDYEQYF
TGTGCCAGCAGTTACTCCCGGGACAGGGGTGATTACGAGCAGTACTTC
>NA|TRBJ1-5|TRBD1|TRBV19
CASIASLQGRQPQHF
TGTGCCAGTATCGCCAGTTTACAGGGGCGGCAGCCCCAGCATTTT
>NA|TRBJ2-5|NA|TRBV5-4
CASWFLESGTQYF
TGTGCCAGCTGGTTCCTCGAAAGTGGGACCCAGTACTTC
>NA|TRBJ2-2|TRBD1|TRBV7-9
CASSPRTGADPNTGELFF
TGTGCCAGCAGCCCGCGGACAGGGGCCGACCCTAACACCGGGGAGCTGTTTTTT
>NA|TRBJ2-6|TRBD2|TRBV7-6
CASSSRTSGSPASGANVLTF
TGTGCCAGCAGCTCCCGGACTAGCGGGAGCCCGGCCTCTGGGGCCAACGTCCTGACTTTC
>NA|TRBJ2-5|NA|TRBV11-2
CASSLDRLARETQYF
TGTGCCAGCAGCTTAGACCGGCTAGCCAGAGAGACCCAGTACTTC
>once|TRBJ2-7|NA|TRBV15
CATSSDGYGEQYF
TGTGCCACCAGTAGCGACGGGTACGGCGAGCAGTACTTC
>once|TRBJ2-1|NA|TRBV7-9
CASSFFRSDEQFF
TGTGCCAGCAGCTTTTTCCGGAGTGATGAGCAGTTCTTC
>NA|TRBJ2-7|NA|TRBV5-4
CASSLVERSNEQYF
TGTGCCAGCAGCTTAGTAGAGAGAAGCAACGAGCAGTACTTC
>once|TRBJ2-2|TRBD2|TRBV27
CASSVAGNEPTTGELFF
TGTGCCAGCAGTGTAGCGGGTAACGAGCCTACCACCGGGGAGCTGTTTTTT
>NA|TRBJ2-7|NA|TRBV15
CATSMGALLYEQYF
TGTGCCACCAGCATGGGGGCCCTGCTCTACGAGCAGTACTTC
>once|TRBJ2-7|NA|TRBV4-1
CASSQDAGPSYEQYF
TGCGCCAGCAGCCAAGACGCAGGGCCCTCCTACGAGCAGTACTTC
>NA|TRBJ2-7|TRBD1|TRBV2
CASSLRTGRTIMNEQYF
TGTGCCAGCAGTCTCCGGACAGGGAGAACCATTATGAACGAGCAGTACTTC
>NA|TRBJ2-7|TRBD2|TRBV5-1
CASSSERGGPSYEQYF
TGCGCCAGCAGCTCGGAGCGGGGGGGCCCCTCCTACGAGCAGTACTTC
>few|TRBJ2-7|NA|TRBV5-6
CASSRGTYEQYF
TGTGCCAGCAGCAGGGGCACCTACGAGCAGTACTTC
>NA|TRBJ2-3|NA|TRBV7-2
CASSLVDTQYF
TGTGCCAGCAGCTTAGTGGATACGCAGTATTTT
>NA|TRBJ2-7|TRBD1|TRBV28
CATETGTASYEQYF
TGTGCCACTGAGACCGGGACAGCCTCCTACGAGCAGTACTTC
>NA|TRBJ1-1|NA|TRBV19
CASTTGRRESAFF
TGTGCCAGTACCACCGGACGCCGAGAGTCGGCTTTCTTT
>NA|TRBJ2-7|NA|TRBV4-1
CASSQERTVSSYEQYF
TGCGCCAGCAGCCAAGAAAGGACAGTCAGCTCCTACGAGCAGTACTTC
>NA|TRBJ2-7|NA|TRBV10-3
CAISPGYSSTYEQYF
TGTGCCATCAGCCCGGGGTACTCCTCTACCTACGAGCAGTACTTC
>NA|TRBJ2-7|NA|TRBV6-1
CASSEGAGEQYF
TGTGCCAGCAGTGAAGGCGCAGGCGAGCAGTACTTC
>NA|TRBJ2-7|TRBD2|TRBV27
CASSIGLAGMYEQYF
TGTGCCAGCAGTATCGGACTAGCGGGGATGTACGAGCAGTACTTC
>NA|TRBJ1-5|NA|TRBV21-1
CANVAPTGALGNQPQHF
TGTGCCAACGTAGCTCCGACAGGGGCCCTTGGGAATCAGCCCCAGCATTTT
>NA|TRBJ1-5|NA|TRBV9
CASSVVVSGMNQPQHF
TGTGCCAGCAGCGTAGTAGTGTCAGGTATGAATCAGCCCCAGCATTTT
>NA|TRBJ2-1|NA|TRBV29-1
CSVDTLGLGNEQFF
TGCAGCGTTGACACATTAGGGTTGGGGAATGAGCAGTTCTTC
>NA|TRBJ2-7|NA|TRBV7-9
CASTGDDRFYEQYF
TGTGCCAGCACCGGGGACGACAGGTTCTACGAGCAGTACTTC
>NA|TRBJ1-1|NA|TRBV19
CATVWNTEAFF
TGTGCCACGGTATGGAACACTGAAGCTTTCTTT
>NA|TRBJ2-6|NA|TRBV7-8
CASSSALSSGANVLTF
TGTGCCAGCAGCTCCGCTTTGAGCTCTGGGGCCAACGTCCTGACTTTC
>once|TRBJ1-5|NA|TRBV28
CASSLLPGYSNQPQHF
TGTGCCAGCAGTTTACTTCCCGGCTATAGCAATCAGCCCCAGCATTTT
>NA|TRBJ2-7|TRBD2|TRBV4-2
CASSQEVSGLAGSYEQYF
TGTGCCAGCAGCCAAGAAGTATCTGGTCTAGCGGGATCCTACGAGCAGTACTTC
>NA|TRBJ2-3|NA|TRBV27
CASRIIGATDTQYF
TGTGCCAGCAGAATCATAGGGGCGACAGATACGCAGTATTTT